This is a list of T cell receptor beta chains from one sample in a study of T cells in Graves' hyperthyroidism and ophthalmopathy. TCRdb independently ran MiXCR on the multiplex PCR reads; one entry per CDR3 protein. The data show around 440,000 distinct CDR3 sequences, with approximately 14% seen just once and around 14% held by the top ten. The sequenced material came from blood. Source of these receptors: a woman between 18 and 30 years old with Graves' hyperthyroidism. The CDR3 runs from the conserved cysteine through the conserved F or W. The order of the fields is J gene, D gene, CDR3 length, clone size, V gene, CDR3 DNA, CDR3 protein. D genes are given only for firm matches. Clone size, where shown, is once, few, many, or a class for clones that have expanded.

>TRBJ2-1|TRBD2|17|many|TRBV3-1
TGTGCCAGCAGCCAGTCACTAGCGGAGGCCCTCTACAATGAGCAGTTCTTC
CASSQSLAEALYNEQFF
>TRBJ1-2|.|15|few|TRBV7-2
TGTGCCAGCAGCGGCCGGGACACAACTAACTATGGCTACACCTTC
CASSGRDTTNYGYTF
>TRBJ2-3|TRBD2|16|many|TRBV20-1
TGCAGTGCTAGTCAGACTAGCGGGAAAAGAGGGGATACGCAGTATTTT
CSASQTSGKRGDTQYF
>TRBJ1-4|.|14|few|TRBV5-1
TGCGCCAGCAGCGCCCGGGGGGTGCGAGAAAAACTGTTTTTT
CASSARGVREKLFF
>TRBJ2-7|.|14|many|TRBV13
TGTGCCAGCAGCTTAAGGCGGGATGCCTACGAGCAGTACTTC
CASSLRRDAYEQYF
>TRBJ2-7|.|16|many|TRBV28
TGTGCCAGCAGTTTCGCCCCCCGGTTGGGCTCCTACGAGCAGTACTTC
CASSFAPRLGSYEQYF
>TRBJ1-1|.|16|few|TRBV10-3
TGTGCCATCAGGGGGGCCGCGGGCCCATGGAACACTGAAGCTTTCTTT
CAIRGAAGPWNTEAFF
>TRBJ2-2|.|13|many|TRBV2
TGTGCCAGCAGTGAAGCGGCCACCGGGGAGCTGTTTTTT
CASSEAATGELFF
>TRBJ1-2|.|13|few|TRBV25-1
TGTGCCAGCAGTGAATTGGGGGTAGGTGGCTACACCTTC
CASSELGVGGYTF
>TRBJ2-7|.|14|many|TRBV20-1
TGCAGTGCTAGAAAGGGACACAATACCTACGAGCAGTACTTC
CSARKGHNTYEQYF
>TRBJ1-2|TRBD1|15|.|TRBV14
TGTGCCAGCAGCCAAGATTTTCAGGGGGCCAGTGGCTACACCTTC
CASSQDFQGASGYTF
>TRBJ2-7|TRBD2|14|many|TRBV28
TGTGCCAGCAGTTTAAGCGGGAGTGGTAACGAGCAGTACTTC
CASSLSGSGNEQYF
>TRBJ1-1|.|15|.|TRBV20-1
TGCAGTGCTAGAGATCTCGAGGGGCCGAACACTGAAGCTTTCTTT
CSARDLEGPNTEAFF
>TRBJ1-5|.|13|many|TRBV28
TGTGCGTCCCGGGGCGCAGATTTTCAGCCCCAGCATTTT
CASRGADFQPQHF
>TRBJ2-7|.|15|.|TRBV7-9
TGTGCCAGCAGCGGAAGCATGAGGGAACCCTACGAGCAGTACTTC
CASSGSMREPYEQYF
>TRBJ2-1|.|14|many|TRBV28
TGTGCCAGCAGTTTAGTTTTGGAGGGAAATGAGCAGTTCTTC
CASSLVLEGNEQFF
>TRBJ2-1|TRBD2|16|.|TRBV4-2
TGTGCCAGCAGCCGTCCCCTAGGCGGGGCGGGAGATGAGCAGTTCTTC
CASSRPLGGAGDEQFF
>TRBJ1-4|.|14|many|TRBV7-8
TGTGCCAGCAGCTTAGCCGGCGGGCTCGAAAAACTGTTTTTT
CASSLAGGLEKLFF
>TRBJ1-5|TRBD1|14|.|TRBV27
TGTGCCAGCAGTACAGACAGGGGTAATCAGCCCCAGCATTTT
CASSTDRGNQPQHF
>TRBJ2-1|.|16|.|TRBV9
TGTGCCAGCAGCGGCCCTACTTTGAGCTCCTACAATGAGCAGTTCTTC
CASSGPTLSSYNEQFF
>TRBJ1-2|.|15|.|TRBV24-1
TGTGCCATTTCAAAAGAGGGGGAAGGCAACGGGGGCTGCACCTTC
CAISKEGEGNGGCTF
>TRBJ2-1|.|14|many|TRBV7-9
TGTGCCAGCAGCCCAGGGGGGGGGAGTGATGAGCAGTTCTTC
CASSPGGGSDEQFF